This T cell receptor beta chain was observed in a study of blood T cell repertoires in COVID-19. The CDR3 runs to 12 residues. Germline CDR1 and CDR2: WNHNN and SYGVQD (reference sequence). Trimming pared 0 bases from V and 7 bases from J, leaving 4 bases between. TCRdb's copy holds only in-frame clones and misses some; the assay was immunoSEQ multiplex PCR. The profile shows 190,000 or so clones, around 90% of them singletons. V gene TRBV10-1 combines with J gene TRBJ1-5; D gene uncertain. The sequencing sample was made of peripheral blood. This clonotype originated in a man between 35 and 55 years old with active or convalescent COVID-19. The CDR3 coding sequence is TGCGCCAGCAGTGAGTCGGAGCAGCCCCAGCATTTT. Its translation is CASSESEQPQHF.